The 7 T cell receptor beta chains below were found in one sample sequenced in a study of graft-versus-host responses after intestinal transplantation. TCRdb's table, derived via immunoSEQ multiplex PCR, lists solely in-frame clones and lacks some. The table records around 130,000 clones, more than 80% of them present only once. Their antigen targets remain unknown. The material was unstimulated CD4+ T cells sorted from spleen or lymph node cells, obtained before intestinal transplant. The receptors here all came from a human donor who received an intestinal transplant.

The genes are TRBV2 and TRBJ2-7, with 8 bases that match TRBD1. The V gene's germline CDR1 is SNHLY and CDR2 FYNNEI. With V trimmed by 7 bases and J by 4 bases, 6 bases remained unmatched. The CDR3 loop spans 13 amino acids. The CDR3 DNA sequence: TGTGCCAGCATGCGACAGGGGATGTACGAGCAGTACTTC. Its protein product is CASMRQGMYEQYF.

The chain is built from TRBV5-1 and TRBJ1-1, with D perhaps matching TRBD1 (5 bases). This CDR3 has 16 residues. V gave up 1 base and J gave up 1 base, with 14 bases separating them. Germline CDR1 reads SGHRS; CDR2 reads YFSETQ. CDR3 DNA sequence: TGCGCCAGCAGCTTGCCCAAGACCGGGGCGAACACTGAAGCTTTCTTT. Encoded protein: CASSLPKTGANTEAFF.

V usage is TRBV7-9 and J usage is TRBJ1-4; possible D gene TRBD1, 5 bases. The germline V and J ends were trimmed by 1 base and 7 bases, with 13 bases remaining between them. Germline V gene lookup returns CDR1 SEHNR and CDR2 FQNEAQ (reference sequence). CDR3 length equals 15 residues. CDR3 sequence: CASSLVPRGGEKLFF. CDR3 coding DNA: TGTGCCAGCAGCTTAGTACCCCGGGGGGGTGAAAAACTGTTTTTT.

This clone was counted a single time. Relative to the germline gene, one junction end is altered; a read error may explain this. In DNA, the CDR3 is TGTGCCACCAGCAGAGATCAGAGGACAGCGGCAGACTTC. It is translated as CATSRDQRTAADF. This chain connects TRBV15 to TRBJ1-2; perhaps TRBD1 as D (6 bases). CDR1 and CDR2 (germline): LNHNV, YYDKDF (reference sequence). This CDR3 comprises 13 residues.

The V call is TRBV6-6, the J call TRBJ2-5; D may be TRBD1 (5 bases). Trimming shortened V by 8 bases and J by 3 bases, and 16 bases separated the two germline ends. Germline CDR1 is MNHNY and CDR2 is SVGAGI (reference sequence). CDR3 length: 14 residues. The CDR3 bases are TGTGCCAGCTCCTCTGGGGCCCGGAAAGAGACCCAGTACTTC. It yields the protein CASSSGARKETQYF.

This chain links TRBV7-7 with TRBJ2-5, with TRBD1 as a possible D gene (7 bases). The germline gives CDR1 SSHAT, CDR2 FNYEAQ (reference sequence). This CDR3 region has 15 residues. Trimming took 1 base from V and 7 from J, leaving 16 bases between them. The CDR3 protein is CASSLEEGATGTQYF. CDR3 sequence (DNA): TGTGCCAGCAGCTTAGAGGAGGGGGCTACGGGGACCCAGTACTTC.

The gene calls are TRBV15 and TRBJ2-6, with no clear D. Germline V CDR1 and CDR2: LNHNV, YYDKDF (reference sequence). The CDR3 consists of 18 residues. Trimming took off 11 bases at V and 0 bases at J, with 23 bases between the two ends. CDR3 loop: CASRSRGRLSSGANVLTF. DNA for the CDR3: TGTGCCTCCCGATCGCGCGGCAGGCTCAGCTCTGGGGCCAACGTCCTGACTTTC.